This T cell receptor beta chain was retrieved from a study of identifying expanded T cells in peripheral blood. Study findings and constraints: Roughly two-week clone count variance significantly increased as total template count grew.

This table comes from immunoSEQ multiplex PCR, and its TCRdb copy is limited to in-frame clones, with some not included. The sample has about 81,000 clones, roughly 89% seen once; the top ten hold less than 20%. This clone came up once. No antigen is known for it. Other DNA variants within this sample encode the same CDR3. This TCR came from a person aged 18 to 75 in good health. Material: blood.

In nucleotides, the CDR3 is TGTGCCAGCAGTGACGGCGGGAGCACAGATACGCAGTATTTT. This gives the protein CASSDGGSTDTQYF. This chain links TRBV6-4 with TRBJ2-3; D may be TRBD2 (5 bases). V lost 2 bases and J 0 bases, leaving 6 bases between the germline ends. The germline V gene has CDR1 MRHNA and CDR2 SNTAGT. The CDR3 extends over 14 amino acids.